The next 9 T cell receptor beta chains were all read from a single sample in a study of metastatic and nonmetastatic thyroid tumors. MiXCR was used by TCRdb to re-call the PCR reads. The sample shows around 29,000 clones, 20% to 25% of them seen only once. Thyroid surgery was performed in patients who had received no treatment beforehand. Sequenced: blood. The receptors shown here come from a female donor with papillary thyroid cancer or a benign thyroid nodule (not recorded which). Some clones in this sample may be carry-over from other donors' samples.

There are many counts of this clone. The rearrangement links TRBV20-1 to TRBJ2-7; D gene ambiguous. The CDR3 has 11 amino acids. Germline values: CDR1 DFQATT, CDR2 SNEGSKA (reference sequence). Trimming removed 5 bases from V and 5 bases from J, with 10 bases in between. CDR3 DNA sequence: TGCAGTGCTCCCTATGGACACGAGCAGTACTTC. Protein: CSAPYGHEQYF.

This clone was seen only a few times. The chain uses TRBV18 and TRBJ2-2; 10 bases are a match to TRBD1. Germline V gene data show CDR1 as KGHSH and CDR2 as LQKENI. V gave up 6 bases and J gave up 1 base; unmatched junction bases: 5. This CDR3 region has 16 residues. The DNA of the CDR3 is TGTGCCAGCTCGCGGGACAGGGGACGGAACACCGGGGAGCTGTTTTTT. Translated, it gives CASSRDRGRNTGELFF.

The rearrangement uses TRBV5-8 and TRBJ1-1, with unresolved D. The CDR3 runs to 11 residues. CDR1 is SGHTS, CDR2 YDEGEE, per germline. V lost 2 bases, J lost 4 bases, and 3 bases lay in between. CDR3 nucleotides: TGTGCCAGCAGCTTTCCCACTGAAGCTTTCTTT. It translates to CASSFPTEAFF.

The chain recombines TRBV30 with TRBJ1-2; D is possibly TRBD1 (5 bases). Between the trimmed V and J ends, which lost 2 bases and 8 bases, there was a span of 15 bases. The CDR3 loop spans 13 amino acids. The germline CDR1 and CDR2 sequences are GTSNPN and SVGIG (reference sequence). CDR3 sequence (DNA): TGTGCCTGGAGTTCCCTAGGGACTATGGGCTACACCTTC. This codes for CAWSSLGTMGYTF.

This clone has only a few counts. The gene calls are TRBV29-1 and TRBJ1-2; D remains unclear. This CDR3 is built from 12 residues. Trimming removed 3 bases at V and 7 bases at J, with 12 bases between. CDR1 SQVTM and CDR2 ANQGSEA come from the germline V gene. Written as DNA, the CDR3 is TGCAGCGTTGAGTGGCTGACACCTGGCTACACCTTC. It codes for CSVEWLTPGYTF.

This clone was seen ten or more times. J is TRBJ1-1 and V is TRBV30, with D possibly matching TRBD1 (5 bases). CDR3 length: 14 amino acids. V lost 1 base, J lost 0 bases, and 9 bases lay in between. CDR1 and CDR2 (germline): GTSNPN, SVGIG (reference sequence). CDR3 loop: CAWSAGHLNTEAFF. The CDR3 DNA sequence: TGTGCCTGGAGTGCCGGACATCTGAACACTGAAGCTTTCTTT.

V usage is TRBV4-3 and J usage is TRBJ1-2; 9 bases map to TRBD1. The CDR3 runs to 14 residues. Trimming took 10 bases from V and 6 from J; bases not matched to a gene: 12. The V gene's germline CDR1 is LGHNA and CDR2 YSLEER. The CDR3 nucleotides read TGCGCCACCCTAAGCCCGGACAGGGGTCATGGCTACACCTTC. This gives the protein CATLSPDRGHGYTF.

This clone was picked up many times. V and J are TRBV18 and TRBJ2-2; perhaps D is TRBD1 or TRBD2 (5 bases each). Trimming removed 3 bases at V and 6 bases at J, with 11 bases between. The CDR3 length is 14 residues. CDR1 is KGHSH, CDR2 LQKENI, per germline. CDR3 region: CASSPGRQSGELFF. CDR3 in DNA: TGTGCCAGCTCACCGGGACGGCAATCCGGGGAGCTGTTTTTT. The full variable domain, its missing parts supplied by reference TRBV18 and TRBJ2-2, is NAGVMQNPRHLVRRRGQEARLRCSPMKGHSHVYWYRQLPEEGLKFMVYLQKENIIDESGMPKERFSAEFPKEGPSILRIQQVVRGDSAAYFCASSPGRQSGELFFGEGSRLTVL.

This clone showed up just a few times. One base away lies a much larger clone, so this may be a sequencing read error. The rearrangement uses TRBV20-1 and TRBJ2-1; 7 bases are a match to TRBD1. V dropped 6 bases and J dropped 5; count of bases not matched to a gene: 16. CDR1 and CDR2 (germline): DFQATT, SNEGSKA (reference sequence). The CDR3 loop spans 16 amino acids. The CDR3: CSAQRQGQRTNNEQFF. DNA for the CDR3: TGCAGTGCGCAGCGGCAGGGACAGAGAACTAACAATGAGCAGTTCTTC.